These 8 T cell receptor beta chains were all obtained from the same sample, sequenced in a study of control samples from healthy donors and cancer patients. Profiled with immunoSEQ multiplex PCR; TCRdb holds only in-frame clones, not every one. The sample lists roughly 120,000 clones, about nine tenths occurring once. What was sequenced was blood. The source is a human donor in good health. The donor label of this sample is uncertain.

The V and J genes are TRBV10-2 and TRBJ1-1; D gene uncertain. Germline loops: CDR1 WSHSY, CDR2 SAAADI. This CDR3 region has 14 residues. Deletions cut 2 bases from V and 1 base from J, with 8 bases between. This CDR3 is CASSEATQNTEAFF. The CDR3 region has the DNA TGCGCCAGCAGTGAGGCGACCCAGAACACTGAAGCTTTCTTT.

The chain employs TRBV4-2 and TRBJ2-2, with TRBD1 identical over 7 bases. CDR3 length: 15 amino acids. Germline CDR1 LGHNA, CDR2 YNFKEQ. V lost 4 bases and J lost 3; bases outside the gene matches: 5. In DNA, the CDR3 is TGTGCCAGCAGCCCCAGGGGGTCGGACACCGGGGAGCTGTTTTTT. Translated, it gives CASSPRGSDTGELFF.

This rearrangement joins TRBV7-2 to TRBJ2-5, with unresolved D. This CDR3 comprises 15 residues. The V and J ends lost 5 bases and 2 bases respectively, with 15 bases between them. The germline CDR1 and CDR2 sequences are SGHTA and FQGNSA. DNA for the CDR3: TGTGCCAGCAGCCGCGGCTCCGTACAACAAGAGACCCAGTACTTC. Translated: CASSRGSVQQETQYF.

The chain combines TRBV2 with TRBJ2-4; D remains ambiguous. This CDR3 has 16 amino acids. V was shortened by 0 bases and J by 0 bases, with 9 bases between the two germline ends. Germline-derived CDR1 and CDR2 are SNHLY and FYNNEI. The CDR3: CASSEAAVLAKNIQYF. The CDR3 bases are TGTGCCAGCAGTGAAGCGGCAGTTCTAGCCAAAAACATTCAGTACTTC.

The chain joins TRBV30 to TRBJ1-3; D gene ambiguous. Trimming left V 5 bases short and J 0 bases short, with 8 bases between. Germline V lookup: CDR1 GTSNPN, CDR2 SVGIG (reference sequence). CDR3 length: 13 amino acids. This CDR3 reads CAWDTDSGNTIYF. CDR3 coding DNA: TGTGCCTGGGATACAGACTCTGGAAACACCATATATTTT.

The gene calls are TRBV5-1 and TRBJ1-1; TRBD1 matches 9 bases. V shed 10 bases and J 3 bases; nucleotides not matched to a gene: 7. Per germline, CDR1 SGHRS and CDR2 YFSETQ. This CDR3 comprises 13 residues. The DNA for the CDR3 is TGCGCCTCCAGAGGGACAGGGTACACTGAAGCTTTCTTT. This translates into CASRGTGYTEAFF.

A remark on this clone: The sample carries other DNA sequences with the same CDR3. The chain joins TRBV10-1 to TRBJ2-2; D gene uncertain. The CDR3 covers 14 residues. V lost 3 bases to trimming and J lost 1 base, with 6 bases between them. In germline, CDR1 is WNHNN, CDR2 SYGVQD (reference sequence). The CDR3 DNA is TGCGCCAGCAGTGATCGACTGAACACCGGGGAGCTGTTTTTT. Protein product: CASSDRLNTGELFF.

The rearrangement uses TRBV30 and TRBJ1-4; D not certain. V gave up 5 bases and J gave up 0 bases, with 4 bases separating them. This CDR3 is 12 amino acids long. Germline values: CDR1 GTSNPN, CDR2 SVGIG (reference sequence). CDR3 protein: CAWGATNEKLFF. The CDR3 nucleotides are TGTGCCTGGGGTGCAACTAATGAAAAACTGTTTTTT.